This TCR beta chain was recovered during a study of blood T cells in healthy people across ages. Whole-study findings and limits: Older age went with lower TCR beta diversity per million T cells, in a roughly linear way.

V gave up 8 bases and J gave up 7 bases, with 15 bases separating them. Germline CDR1 reads LGHDT; CDR2 reads YNNKEL (reference sequence). CDR3 size: 14 residues. The use of a sample-barcoded 5' primer and a J-beta primer mix characterized a second PCR of roughly 7 to 11 cycles. Through a template-switch adaptor with 12 random nucleotides, each cDNA molecule received a tag. MiXCR was run by TCRdb on the 5' RACE reads, yielding one entry per CDR3 protein. The sample records about 730,000 distinct CDR3 sequences, roughly two fifths being singletons. The sample holds a few counts of this clonotype. Its antigen is not known.

Sample: blood. The chain uses TRBV3-1 and TRBJ1-6; D gene ambiguous. The TCR sequence derives from a woman in her sixties in good health. The CDR3 spells CASAYPAGNSPLHF. CDR3 nucleotide sequence: TGTGCCAGCGCCTATCCTGCGGGAAATTCACCCCTCCACTTT.